This TCR beta chain is from a study of cytotoxic CD8 clonotypes in ibrutinib-treated CLL. J lost 3 bases, V lost 2 bases, and 5 bases had no gene match. The CDR3 length is 15 residues. Germline lookup yields CDR1 SGDLS and CDR2 YYNGEE. Study-wide points: Contraction or stability on treatment characterized the public clonotypes, which were uncommon. Baseline clonality, above age-matched healthy donor levels, tracked circulating CD8+ T-cell counts. Higher clonality was seen at ibrutinib response and a return toward baseline at progression.

From cryopreserved PBMCs came approximately 1.9 micrograms of genomic DNA used for TCR beta libraries. Comment on this clone: Antigen specificity is unknown.

The data were produced by immunoSEQ multiplex PCR, yet TCRdb's version contains in-frame clones alone and is incomplete. Here the sample spans 200,000 to 250,000 clones, around 70% being singletons. The chain employs TRBV9 and TRBJ2-3; TRBD2 matches at 8 bases. The sequencing used PBMCs, collected after 12 months of ibrutinib treatment. This receptor was obtained from a human donor with chronic lymphocytic leukemia. The CDR3 loop reads CASSVRSGSTDTQYF. DNA of the CDR3: TGTGCCAGCAGCGTTCGGAGCGGGAGTACAGATACGCAGTATTTT.